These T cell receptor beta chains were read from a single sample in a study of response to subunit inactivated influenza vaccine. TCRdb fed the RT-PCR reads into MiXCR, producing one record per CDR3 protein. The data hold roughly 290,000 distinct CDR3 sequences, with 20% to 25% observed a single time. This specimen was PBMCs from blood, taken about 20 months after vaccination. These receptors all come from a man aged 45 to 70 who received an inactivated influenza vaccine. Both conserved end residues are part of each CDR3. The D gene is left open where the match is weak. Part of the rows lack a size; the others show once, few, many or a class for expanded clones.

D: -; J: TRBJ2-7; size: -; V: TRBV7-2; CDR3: CASSFDRNYEQYF; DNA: TGTGCCAGCAGCTTCGACAGAAACTACGAGCAGTACTTC
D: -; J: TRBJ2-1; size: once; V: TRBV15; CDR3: CAISRDIVGSEQFF; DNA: TGTGCCATCAGCAGAGATATCGTTGGCAGTGAGCAGTTCTTC
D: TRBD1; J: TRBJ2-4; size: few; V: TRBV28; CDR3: CASSPTTAGGIQYF; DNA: TGTGCCAGCAGTCCAACAACAGCAGGGGGCATTCAGTACTTC
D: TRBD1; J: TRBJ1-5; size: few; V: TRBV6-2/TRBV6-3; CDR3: CASSYGPTGLGVQPQHF; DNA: TGTGCCAGCAGTTACGGACCGACAGGGTTAGGTGTTCAGCCCCAGCATTTT
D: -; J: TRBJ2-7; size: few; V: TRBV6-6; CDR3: CASNQLYEQYF; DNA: TGTGCCAGCAATCAGCTCTACGAGCAGTACTTC
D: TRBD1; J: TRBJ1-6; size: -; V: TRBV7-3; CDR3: CASSSDRASPLHF; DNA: TGTGCCAGCAGCTCGGACAGGGCTTCACCCCTCCACTTT
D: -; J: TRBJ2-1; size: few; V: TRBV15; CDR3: CATSRVGELRRRNNEQFF; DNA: TGTGCCACCAGCAGAGTGGGGGAACTAAGACGGAGGAACAATGAGCAGTTCTTC
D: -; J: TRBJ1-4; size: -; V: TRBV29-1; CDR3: CSAIRAEESEKLFF; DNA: TGCAGCGCTATACGGGCCGAAGAAAGTGAAAAACTGTTTTTT
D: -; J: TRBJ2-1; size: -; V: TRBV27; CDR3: CASSLLGVSSYNEQFF; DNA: TGTGCCAGCAGTTTATTGGGGGTAAGCTCCTACAATGAGCAGTTCTTC
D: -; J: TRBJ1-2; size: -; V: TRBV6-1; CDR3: CASSEAAGNYGYTF; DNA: TGTGCCAGCAGTGAAGCCGCAGGAAACTATGGCTACACCTTC
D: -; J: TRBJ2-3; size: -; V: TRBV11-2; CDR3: CASSPGPGLPLSTDTQYF; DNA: TGTGCCAGCAGCCCCGGGCCGGGACTCCCCTTGAGCACAGATACGCAGTATTTT
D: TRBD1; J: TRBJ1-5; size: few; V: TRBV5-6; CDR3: CASSFGQGPHQPQHF; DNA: TGTGCCAGCAGCTTCGGACAGGGACCGCATCAGCCCCAGCATTTT
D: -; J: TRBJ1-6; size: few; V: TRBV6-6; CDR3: CASSWDQESPLHF; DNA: TGTGCCAGCAGTTGGGACCAGGAGTCACCCCTCCACTTT
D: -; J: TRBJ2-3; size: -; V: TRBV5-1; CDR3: CASSLEGLSSTDTQYF; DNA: TGCGCCAGCAGCTTGGAAGGGCTGTCTAGCACAGATACGCAGTATTTT